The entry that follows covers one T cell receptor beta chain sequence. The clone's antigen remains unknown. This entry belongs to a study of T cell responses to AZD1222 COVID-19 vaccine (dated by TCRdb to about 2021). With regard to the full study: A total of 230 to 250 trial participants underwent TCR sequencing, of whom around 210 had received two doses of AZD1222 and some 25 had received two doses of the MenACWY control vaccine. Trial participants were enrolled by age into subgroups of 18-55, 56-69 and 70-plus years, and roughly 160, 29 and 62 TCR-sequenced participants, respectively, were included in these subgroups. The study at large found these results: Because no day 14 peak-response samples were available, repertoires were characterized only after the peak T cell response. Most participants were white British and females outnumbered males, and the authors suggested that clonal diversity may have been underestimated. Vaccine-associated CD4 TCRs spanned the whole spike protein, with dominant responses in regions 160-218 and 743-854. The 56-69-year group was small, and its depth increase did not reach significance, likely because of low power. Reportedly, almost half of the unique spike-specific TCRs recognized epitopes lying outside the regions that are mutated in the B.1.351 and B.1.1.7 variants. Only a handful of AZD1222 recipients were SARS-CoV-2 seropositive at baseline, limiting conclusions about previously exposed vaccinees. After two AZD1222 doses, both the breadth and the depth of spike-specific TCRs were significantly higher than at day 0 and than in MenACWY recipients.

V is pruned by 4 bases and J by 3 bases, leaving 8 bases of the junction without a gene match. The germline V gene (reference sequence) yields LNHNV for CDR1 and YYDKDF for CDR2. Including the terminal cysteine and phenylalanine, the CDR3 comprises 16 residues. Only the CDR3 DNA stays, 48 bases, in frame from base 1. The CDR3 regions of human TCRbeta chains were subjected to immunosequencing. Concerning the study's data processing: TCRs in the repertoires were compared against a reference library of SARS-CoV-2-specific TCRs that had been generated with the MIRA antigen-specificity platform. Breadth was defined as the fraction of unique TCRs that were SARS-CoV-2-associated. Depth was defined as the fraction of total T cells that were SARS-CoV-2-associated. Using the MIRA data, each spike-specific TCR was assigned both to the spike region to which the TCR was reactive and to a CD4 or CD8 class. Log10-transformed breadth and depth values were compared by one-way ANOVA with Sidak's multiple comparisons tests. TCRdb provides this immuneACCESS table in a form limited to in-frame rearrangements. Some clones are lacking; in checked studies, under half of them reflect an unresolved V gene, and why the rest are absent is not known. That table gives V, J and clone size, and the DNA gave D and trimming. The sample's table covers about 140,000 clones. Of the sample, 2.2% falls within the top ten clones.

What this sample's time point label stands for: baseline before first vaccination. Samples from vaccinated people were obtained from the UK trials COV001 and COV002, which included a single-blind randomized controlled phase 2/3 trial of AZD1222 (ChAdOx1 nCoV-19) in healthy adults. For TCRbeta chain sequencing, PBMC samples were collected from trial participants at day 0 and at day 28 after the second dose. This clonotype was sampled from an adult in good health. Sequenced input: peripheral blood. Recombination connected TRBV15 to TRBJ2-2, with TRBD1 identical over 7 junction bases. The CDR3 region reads CATSTAAGGYTGELFF. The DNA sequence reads TGTGCCACCAGCACGGCCGCAGGGGGATACACCGGGGAGCTGTTTTTT. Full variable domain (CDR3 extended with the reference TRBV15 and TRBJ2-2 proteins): DAMVIQNPRYQVTQFGKPVTLSCSQTLNHNVMYWYQQKSSQAPKLLFHYYDKDFNNEADTPDNFQSRRPNTSFCFLDIRSPGLGDTAMYLCATSTAAGGYTGELFFGEGSRLTVL.